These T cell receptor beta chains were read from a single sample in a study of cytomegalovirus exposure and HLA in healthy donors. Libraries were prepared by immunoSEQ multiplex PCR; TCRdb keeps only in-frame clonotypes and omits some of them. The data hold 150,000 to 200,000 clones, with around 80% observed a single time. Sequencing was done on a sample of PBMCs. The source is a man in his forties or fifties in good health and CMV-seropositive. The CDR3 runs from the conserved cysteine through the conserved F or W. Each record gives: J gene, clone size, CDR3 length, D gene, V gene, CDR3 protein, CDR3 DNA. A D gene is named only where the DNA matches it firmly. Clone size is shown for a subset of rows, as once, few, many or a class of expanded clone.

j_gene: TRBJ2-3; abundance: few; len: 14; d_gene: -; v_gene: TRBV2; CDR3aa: CATKGGVGTDTQYF; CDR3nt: TGTGCCACCAAGGGCGGGGTGGGCACAGATACGCAGTATTTT
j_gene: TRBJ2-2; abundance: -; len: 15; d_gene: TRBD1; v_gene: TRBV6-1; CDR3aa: CASSGYHRGPGELFF; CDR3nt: TGTGCCAGCAGCGGATACCACAGGGGGCCCGGGGAGCTGTTTTTT
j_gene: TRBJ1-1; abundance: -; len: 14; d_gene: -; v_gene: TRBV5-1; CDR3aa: CASSLATGSTEAFF; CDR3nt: TGCGCCAGCAGCTTGGCCACAGGGAGCACTGAAGCTTTCTTT
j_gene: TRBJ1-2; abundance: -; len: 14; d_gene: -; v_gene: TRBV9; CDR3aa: CASSASVRGAGYTF; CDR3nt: TGTGCCAGCAGCGCTAGCGTGCGGGGCGCTGGCTACACCTTC
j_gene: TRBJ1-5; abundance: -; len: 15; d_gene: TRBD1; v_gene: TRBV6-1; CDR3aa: CASSGARQGAQPQHF; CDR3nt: TGTGCCAGCAGTGGGGCCCGACAGGGAGCACAGCCCCAGCATTTT
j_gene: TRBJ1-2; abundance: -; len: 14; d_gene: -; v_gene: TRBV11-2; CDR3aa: CASSLDTANYGYTF; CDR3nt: TGTGCCAGCAGCTTAGATACGGCTAACTATGGCTACACCTTC
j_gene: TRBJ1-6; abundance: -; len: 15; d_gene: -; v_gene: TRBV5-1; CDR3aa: CASSRGGGPNSPLHF; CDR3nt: TGCGCCAGCAGCCGAGGGGGGGGACCCAATTCACCCCTCCACTTT
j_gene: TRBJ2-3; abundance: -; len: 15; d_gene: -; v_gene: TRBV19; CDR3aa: CASSPGTSSTDTQYF; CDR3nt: TGTGCCAGTAGTCCTGGGACTTCTAGCACAGATACGCAGTATTTT
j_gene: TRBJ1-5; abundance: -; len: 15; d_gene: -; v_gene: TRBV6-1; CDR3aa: CASSEAGGYSQPQHF; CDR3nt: TGTGCCAGCAGTGAAGCTGGGGGGTATAGTCAGCCCCAGCATTTT
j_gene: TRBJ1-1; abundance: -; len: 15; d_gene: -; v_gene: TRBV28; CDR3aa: CASSLRSGLETEAFF; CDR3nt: TGTGCCAGCAGTTTACGTAGCGGGTTAGAGACTGAAGCTTTCTTT
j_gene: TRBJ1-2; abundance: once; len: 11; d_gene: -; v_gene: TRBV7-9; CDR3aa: CASSQQHGYTF; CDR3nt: TGTGCCAGCAGCCAACAGCATGGCTACACCTTC
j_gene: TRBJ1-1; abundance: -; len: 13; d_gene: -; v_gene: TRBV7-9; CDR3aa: CASSPPVRYEAFF; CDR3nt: TGTGCCAGCAGCCCCCCGGTTCGTTATGAAGCTTTCTTT
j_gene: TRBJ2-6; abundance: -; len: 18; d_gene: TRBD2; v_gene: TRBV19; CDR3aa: CASSMGPGRGSGANVLTF; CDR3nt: TGTGCCAGTAGTATGGGGCCGGGGAGGGGTTCTGGGGCCAACGTCCTGACTTTC
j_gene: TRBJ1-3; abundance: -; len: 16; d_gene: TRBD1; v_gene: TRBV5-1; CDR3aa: CASRPGQGNSGNTIYF; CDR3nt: TGCGCCAGCAGGCCGGGACAGGGGAACTCTGGAAACACCATATATTTT
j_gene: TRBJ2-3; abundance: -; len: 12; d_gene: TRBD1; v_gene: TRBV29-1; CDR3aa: CSWDSGPDTQYF; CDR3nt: TGCAGCTGGGACAGTGGACCAGATACGCAGTATTTT
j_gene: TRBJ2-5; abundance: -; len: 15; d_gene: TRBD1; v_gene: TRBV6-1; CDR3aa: CASSSGTGFGETQYF; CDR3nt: TGTGCCAGCAGTAGTGGGACAGGCTTCGGGGAGACCCAGTACTTC
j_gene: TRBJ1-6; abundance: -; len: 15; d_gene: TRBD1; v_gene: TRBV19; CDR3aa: CASSTQGARNSPLHF; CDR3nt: TGTGCCAGTAGTACACAGGGGGCCAGGAATTCACCCCTCCACTTT
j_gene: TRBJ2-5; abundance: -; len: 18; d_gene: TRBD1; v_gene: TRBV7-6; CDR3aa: CASSLSGTGHAWGETQYF; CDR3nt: TGTGCCAGCAGCTTATCAGGGACAGGGCACGCCTGGGGTGAGACCCAGTACTTC
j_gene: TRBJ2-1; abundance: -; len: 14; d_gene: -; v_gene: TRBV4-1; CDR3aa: CASSQDPGDNEQFF; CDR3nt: TGCGCCAGCAGCCAAGACCCAGGCGACAATGAGCAGTTCTTC
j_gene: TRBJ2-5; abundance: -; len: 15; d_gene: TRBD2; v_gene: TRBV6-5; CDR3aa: CASSYDGGNQETQYF; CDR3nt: TGTGCCAGCAGTTACGACGGGGGGAATCAAGAGACCCAGTACTTC
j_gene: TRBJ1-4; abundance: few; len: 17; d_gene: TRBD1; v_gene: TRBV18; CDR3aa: CASSPRVGGQGYEKLFF; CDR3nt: TGTGCCAGCTCACCACGAGTCGGGGGACAGGGGTATGAAAAACTGTTTTTT
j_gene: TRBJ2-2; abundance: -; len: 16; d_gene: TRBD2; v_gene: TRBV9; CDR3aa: CASSPRVAGETGELFF; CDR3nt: TGTGCCAGCAGCCCCCGGGTAGCGGGAGAAACCGGGGAGCTGTTTTTT
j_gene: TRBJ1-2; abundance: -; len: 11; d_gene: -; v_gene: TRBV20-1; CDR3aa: CSARDPGVYTF; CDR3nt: TGCAGTGCTAGAGACCCAGGGGTCTACACCTTC
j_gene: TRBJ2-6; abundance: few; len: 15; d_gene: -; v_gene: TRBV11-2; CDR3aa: CASSLLRTGANVLTF; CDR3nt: TGTGCCAGCAGCTTACTCCGGACAGGGGCCAACGTCCTGACTTTC
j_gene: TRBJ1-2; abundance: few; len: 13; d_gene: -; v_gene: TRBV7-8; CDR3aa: CASSLISGEGYTF; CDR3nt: TGTGCCAGCAGCTTAATATCCGGTGAGGGCTACACCTTC
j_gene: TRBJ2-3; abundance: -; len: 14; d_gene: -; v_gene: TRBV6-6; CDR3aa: CASSYSRFSDTQYF; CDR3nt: TGTGCCAGCAGTTACTCGAGGTTCTCAGATACGCAGTATTTT
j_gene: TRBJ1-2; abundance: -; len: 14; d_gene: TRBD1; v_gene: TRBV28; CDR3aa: CASSYGQGAVGYTF; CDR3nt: TGTGCCAGCAGTTACGGACAGGGGGCGGTTGGCTACACCTTC
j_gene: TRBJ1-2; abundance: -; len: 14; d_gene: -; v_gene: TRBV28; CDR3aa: CASSLINVNYGYTF; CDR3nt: TGTGCCAGCAGTCTTATAAATGTCAACTATGGCTACACCTTC
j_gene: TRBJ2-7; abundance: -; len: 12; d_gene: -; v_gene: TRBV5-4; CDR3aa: CASSLDGYEQYF; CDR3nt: TGTGCCAGCAGCTTGGACGGCTACGAGCAGTACTTC
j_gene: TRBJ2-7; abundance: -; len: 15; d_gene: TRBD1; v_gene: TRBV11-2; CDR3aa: CASSSEWDRVYEQYF; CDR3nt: TGTGCCAGCAGCTCCGAATGGGACAGGGTTTACGAGCAGTACTTC
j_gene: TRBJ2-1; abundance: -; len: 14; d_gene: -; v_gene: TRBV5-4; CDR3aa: CASSRQGRWDEQFF; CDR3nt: TGTGCCAGCAGTCGCCAGGGGCGGTGGGATGAGCAGTTCTTC